Detailed here is one T cell receptor (beta chain). Its target antigen remains unknown. No base-level quality is on record; no much larger clone is a single base apart. Donors formed part of the validation cohort, which comprised 120 subjects and was distinct from the first cohort of roughly 600 subjects. The data were obtained in a study of cytomegalovirus exposure and HLA in healthy donors (dated by TCRdb to the late 2010s). Broadly, across the study: The roughly 700 repertoires of the first cohort and the roughly 120 validation repertoires were produced on the same platform, according to a later analysis. The study aimed to test whether signatures of past pathogen exposure could be identified by cataloging public T cell receptors. A separate validation cohort of roughly 130 different subjects was used in addition to the roughly 670-subject first cohort. The study combined high-throughput TCR immunosequencing, statistical association of individual TCRs with disease status, and machine learning to predict cytomegalovirus infection status.

V lost 1 base and J lost 8 bases, and the count of bases not matched to a germline gene is 5. CDR1 and CDR2, per the germline V gene (reference sequence), are SEHNR and FQNEAQ. There are 15 amino acids in the CDR3, from cysteine to phenylalanine inclusive. The read is trimmed to its CDR3 DNA, 45 bases read in frame from base 1. The method was the immunoSEQ multiplex PCR assay. The original methods were these. To diagnose cytomegalovirus status from the catalog of TCR beta chain sequences, a statistical classification framework was built. TCRdb took over this immuneACCESS table, retaining in-frame rearrangements with V and J assigned. Such tables are incomplete; in checked studies, under half of the missing clones stem from an unresolved V gene, and the remainder is unexplained. That table is the source of V, J and clone size, and D and trimming were worked out from the DNA. Here the sample has some 200,000 clones; 65% to 85% occur a single time. Approximately 2.9% of the sample is taken by the ten largest.

Broad study findings and their caveats: Cytomegalovirus status was reported to be diagnosed by the classifier with high specificity and sensitivity in both the original and validation cohorts. Most TCR sequences were seen in very few donors, while some public TCRs were found in many individuals. According to the authors, the approach could potentially be generalized to other disease states and immunological phenotypes. In vitro tests confirmed that three of the cytomegalovirus-associated TCR beta chains recognize cytomegalovirus antigens. A total of 150 or so TCR beta chains were listed by the study as associated with cytomegalovirus. Of the cluster scores, 94% were above 0 in a later analysis, which found that TCRs clustered in the first cohort also tended to co-occur in the roughly 130 validation repertoires. A later analysis had no HLA typing for the validation cohort, so co-occurrence there was scored across all 130 or so repertoires.

The sequenced material came from PBMCs. The sequence derives from a young woman in good health and CMV-seropositive. The chain is assembled from TRBV7-9 and TRBJ1-4; TRBD1 agrees with 9 junctional bases. The CDR3 amino acid sequence is: CASSLGTGVGEKLFF. The DNA reads TGTGCCAGCAGCTTAGGGACAGGGGTCGGGGAAAAACTGTTTTTT.